The 29 T cell receptor beta chains below were found in one sample sequenced in a study of T cell repertoires in ileal Crohn's disease. Here immunoSEQ multiplex PCR was the method, and the copy in TCRdb shows in-frame clones only, minus some. The repertoire holds roughly 4,500 clones, with about three quarters as singletons. Material for sequencing was ileal tissue. The source of these receptors is an adult with Crohn's disease.

The rearrangement uses TRBV6-5 and TRBJ1-2; 9 bases agree with TRBD1. This CDR3 is 13 amino acids long. Germline V lookup: CDR1 MNHEY, CDR2 SVGAGI. With 7 bases clipped from V and 5 bases from J, the junction kept 5 bases outside the gene matches. The DNA of the CDR3 is TGTGCCAGCAAACCGGGACAGGGTTATGGCTACACCTTC. The encoded protein is CASKPGQGYGYTF.

The chain combines TRBV5-4 with TRBJ2-3; D may be TRBD1 (6 bases). The CDR3 sequence is 15 residues long. The V end was cut by 4 bases, the J end by 4 bases, with 16 bases between. Germline values: CDR1 SGHNT, CDR2 YYREEE (reference sequence). The DNA for the CDR3 is TGTGCCAGCAGCCGCGCCATACAGGGATCAGATACGCAGTATTTT. Amino acid sequence: CASSRAIQGSDTQYF.

The CDR3 DNA sequence: TGTGCCAGCAGCCTACTAAGAACAGGGGCATGGGACACTGAAGCTTTCTTT. It specifies CASSLLRTGAWDTEAFF. This chain connects TRBV14 to TRBJ1-1; 7 bases align to TRBD1. Germline assignment: CDR1 SGHDN and CDR2 FVKESK. The CDR3 runs 17 residues. Losses at the gene ends were 4 bases for V and 3 bases for J; bases not matched to a gene: 14.

The chain links TRBV10-2 to TRBJ2-3, with a possible D match to TRBD2 (6 bases). The CDR3 totals 13 residues. Germline V gene sequence: CDR1 WSHSY, CDR2 SAAADI. The V end lost 4 bases, the J end lost 6 bases, and 11 bases lay between the germline ends. CDR3 amino acids: CASSVLARDTQYF. The DNA of the CDR3 is TGCGCCAGCAGTGTACTAGCAAGGGATACGCAGTATTTT.

This clone was observed a few times. This chain links TRBV5-4 with TRBJ2-7; possible D gene TRBD1, 6 bases. Germline V lookup: CDR1 SGHNT, CDR2 YYREEE (reference sequence). The CDR3 length is 13 residues. Trimming cost V 2 bases and J 1 base, with 7 bases left between them. The CDR3 nucleotides are TGTGCCAGCAGCTTCAGGGGATCCTACGAGCAGTACTTC. Amino acids: CASSFRGSYEQYF.

The CDR3 nucleotides are TGTGCCAGCAGTCCCCAGGGCGATGAGCAGTTCTTC. Protein product: CASSPQGDEQFF. The V gene is TRBV6-6, the J gene TRBJ2-1, with D maybe TRBD1 (5 bases). Germline V gene sequence: CDR1 MNHNY, CDR2 SVGAGI (reference sequence). Between the trimmed V and J ends, which lost 5 bases and 8 bases, there was a span of 10 bases. The CDR3 sequence is 12 residues long.

On this clone: Other DNA sequences in this specimen translate into the identical CDR3. The genes are TRBV5-1 and TRBJ2-7; a weak D match, TRBD1 (5 bases). V was trimmed by 0 bases and J by 5 bases, leaving 6 bases between them. CDR3 length equals 12 residues. Germline V gives CDR1 SGHRS, CDR2 YFSETQ. CDR3: CASSLARDEQYF. CDR3 nucleotide sequence: TGCGCCAGCAGCTTGGCCAGGGACGAGCAGTACTTC.

This chain joins TRBV2 and TRBJ2-1, with 8 positions matching TRBD2. V shed 2 bases, J shed 9 bases, and the junction held 15 bases outside the gene matches. The CDR3 covers 17 residues. Germline values: CDR1 SNHLY, CDR2 FYNNEI. CDR3 sequence: CASSENFGGARAGEQFF. CDR3 DNA sequence: TGTGCCAGCAGTGAAAATTTCGGGGGGGCCCGCGCCGGTGAGCAGTTCTTC.

The gene calls are TRBV5-1 and TRBJ1-1; D uncertain. Germline V lookup: CDR1 SGHRS, CDR2 YFSETQ. V dropped 3 bases and J dropped 1 base, with 7 bases sitting between them. The CDR3 contains 13 residues. DNA of the CDR3: TGCGCCAGCAGCTCGAGCGGGAACACTGAAGCTTTCTTT. As protein: CASSSSGNTEAFF.

The chain couples TRBV4-3 to TRBJ1-3; D ambiguous. CDR1 and CDR2 (germline): LGHNA, YSLEER. This CDR3 is 15 amino acids long. The germline V and J ends were trimmed by 1 base and 2 bases, with 9 bases remaining between them. CDR3 nucleotide sequence: TGCGCCAGCAGCCAAGGGCAGAACACTGGAAACACCATATATTTT. Residues: CASSQGQNTGNTIYF.

CDR3: CASSLLAGETDTQYF. The CDR3 bases are TGTGCCAGCAGTCTACTAGCGGGGGAGACAGATACGCAGTATTTT. This chain joins TRBV6-5 and TRBJ2-3, with 11 bases matching TRBD2. The V gene end was trimmed by 5 bases and the J gene end by 3 bases; junction bases not matched to a gene: 4. The CDR3 covers 15 residues. The germline gives CDR1 MNHEY, CDR2 SVGAGI.

V and J are TRBV2 and TRBJ2-2; perhaps TRBD2 as D (6 bases). Germline lookup yields CDR1 SNHLY and CDR2 FYNNEI. V was cut by 10 bases and J by 4 bases, with 10 bases left in between. The CDR3 loop spans 12 amino acids. CDR3 amino acids: CATGTSTGELFF. Written as DNA, the CDR3 is TGTGCCACCGGGACTTCCACCGGGGAGCTGTTTTTT. Full variable domain (missing parts from reference TRBV2 and TRBJ2-2): EPEVTQTPSHQVTQMGQEVILRCVPISNHLYFYWYRQILGQKVEFLVSFYNNEISEKSEIFDDQFSVERPDGSNFTLKIRSTKLEDSAMYFCATGTSTGELFFGEGSRLTVL.

This CDR3 is CASSLAAGTSGDTYEQYF. For the CDR3, the DNA is TGTGCCAGCAGCCTGGCGGCAGGGACTAGCGGGGACACCTACGAGCAGTACTTC. This rearrangement joins TRBV5-4 to TRBJ2-7; 13 positions match TRBD2. The CDR3 contains 18 residues. The V gene end was trimmed by 4 bases and the J gene end by 2 bases; junction bases not matched to a gene: 12. Per the germline V gene, CDR1 is SGHNT and CDR2 is YYREEE (reference sequence). Based on the CDR3 plus reference TRBV5-4 and TRBJ2-7, the full variable domain is ETGVTQSPTHLIKTRGQQVTLRCSSQSGHNTVSWYQQALGQGPQFIFQYYREEENGRGNFPPRFSGLQFPNYSSELNVNALELDDSALYLCASSLAAGTSGDTYEQYFGPGTRLTVT.

The genes are TRBV5-1 and TRBJ2-2; tentative D call: TRBD2 (6 bases). The CDR3 has 18 amino acids. Germline loops: CDR1 SGHRS, CDR2 YFSETQ. V was cut by 5 bases and J by 0 bases, with 20 bases left in between. The CDR3 DNA follows: TGCGCCAGCAGAGGGTTACCCGGGGGAGGCGCGAACACCGGGGAGCTGTTTTTT. It is translated as CASRGLPGGGANTGELFF.

The count of this clone is one. The CDR3 region has the DNA TGTGCCAGCAGCGTAGGACAGGGGGACGAGCAGTACTTC. The encoded protein is CASSVGQGDEQYF. The chain joins TRBV9 to TRBJ2-7; TRBD1 agrees at 9 bases. V lost 0 bases and J lost 5; bases outside the gene matches: 0. Germline V gene lookup returns CDR1 SGDLS and CDR2 YYNGEE. This CDR3 contains 13 residues.

Here the CDR3 reads CAWSRDTVTSAEAFF. CDR3 DNA sequence: TGTGCCTGGAGTCGCGACACAGTAACCTCGGCTGAAGCTTTCTTT. The J gene is TRBJ1-1, the V gene TRBV30; D not resolved. The CDR3 consists of 15 residues. The V end lost 2 bases, the J end lost 6 bases, and 19 bases lay between the germline ends. The germline V gene encodes CDR1 GTSNPN and CDR2 SVGIG (reference sequence).

The chain carries TRBV29-1 and TRBJ2-6; D perhaps matches TRBD1 (6 bases). The germline V gene encodes CDR1 SQVTM and CDR2 ANQGSEA. V lost 6 bases and J 0 bases, leaving 9 bases between the germline ends. The CDR3 is 14 amino acids. The CDR3: CSVQGSSGANVLTF. CDR3 coding DNA: TGCAGCGTCCAGGGGAGCTCTGGGGCCAACGTCCTGACTTTC. Using reference TRBV29-1 and TRBJ2-6 for the parts outside the CDR3, the full variable domain is SAVISQKPSRDICQRGTSLTIQCQVDSQVTMMFWYRQQPGQSLTLIATANQGSEATYESGFVIDKFPISRPNLTFSTLTVSNMSPEDSSIYLCSVQGSSGANVLTFGAGSRLTVL.

This sequence joins TRBV2 and TRBJ2-1; 12 positions agree with TRBD1. The junction had 7 bases not matched to a gene; V was cut back by 1 base and J by 0 bases. This CDR3 has 19 residues. Germline V gene sequence: CDR1 SNHLY, CDR2 FYNNEI. CDR3 DNA: TGTGCCAGCAGTGAAGTGGGGACAGGGGGCGCCGGCTCCTACAATGAGCAGTTCTTC. Amino acid sequence: CASSEVGTGGAGSYNEQFF.

V is TRBV29-1 and J is TRBJ2-4; 7 bases are a match to TRBD1. V trimming: 7 bases; J trimming: 5 bases; junction bases outside the gene matches: 5. The CDR3 runs 12 residues. From germline, CDR1 is SQVTM and CDR2 ANQGSEA. CDR3 bases: TGCAGCGGGACCGGGACAGAAAACATTCAGTACTTC. Its translation is CSGTGTENIQYF.

This chain joins TRBV12-5 and TRBJ2-5; 12 nucleotides match TRBD2. Germline CDR1 reads LGHNT; CDR2 reads FRNRAP. This CDR3 has 16 residues. Trimming at V came to 6 bases and at J to 1 base, leaving 6 bases not matched to a gene. The CDR3 DNA is TGTGCTAGTGGCCGAACTAGCGGGGGGTTCCAAGAGACCCAGTACTTC. Translating gives CASGRTSGGFQETQYF.

The chain uses TRBV6-1 and TRBJ2-7; the D is unclear. V gave up 1 base and J gave up 0 bases, with 7 bases separating them. The length of the CDR3 is 14 residues. Germline V gives CDR1 MNHNS, CDR2 SASEGT. This CDR3 is CASSEGASSYEQYF. The CDR3 region has the DNA TGTGCCAGCAGTGAAGGGGCCAGCTCCTACGAGCAGTACTTC.

The rearrangement uses TRBV27 and TRBJ1-1, with D tentatively TRBD1 (6 bases). CDR3 length equals 14 residues. Trimming shortened V by 3 bases and J by 1 base, and 9 bases separated the two germline ends. Germline CDR1 is MNHEY and CDR2 is SMNVEV (reference sequence). The CDR3 loop is CASSLARGNTEAFF. DNA for the CDR3: TGTGCCAGCAGTTTGGCCAGGGGGAACACTGAAGCTTTCTTT.

This chain joins TRBV9 and TRBJ1-3; a weak D match, TRBD1 (6 bases). V lost 2 bases to trimming and J lost 4 bases, with 13 bases between them. Germline CDR1 is SGDLS and CDR2 is YYNGEE. This CDR3 has 15 amino acids. In DNA, the CDR3 is TGTGCCAGCAGCGTCTTGGACAGCTCCGGAAACACCATATATTTT. Amino acid sequence: CASSVLDSSGNTIYF.

The rearrangement uses TRBV7-3 and TRBJ2-1; 8 bases fit TRBD2. The CDR3 consists of 15 residues. V dropped 5 bases and J dropped 8; count of bases not matched to a gene: 11. The germline gives CDR1 SGHTA, CDR2 FQGTGA. CDR3 protein: CASSGSGSASHEQFF. The CDR3 DNA is TGTGCCAGCAGCGGGAGCGGGAGTGCCTCCCATGAGCAGTTCTTC.

V gene TRBV11-2 combines with J gene TRBJ1-4; weak D call: TRBD1 (5 bases). The CDR3 contains 14 residues. The germline CDR1 and CDR2 sequences are SGHAT and FQNNGV. Between the trimmed V and J ends, which lost 3 bases and 8 bases, there was a span of 13 bases. CDR3 protein: CASSFPGRREKLFF. In DNA, the CDR3 is TGTGCCAGCAGCTTTCCAGGGCGGAGAGAAAAACTGTTTTTT.

The chain employs TRBV15 and TRBJ2-1; 7 nucleotides match TRBD2. The CDR3 runs to 17 residues. CDR1 is LNHNV, CDR2 YYDKDF, per germline (reference sequence). Trimming removed 0 bases from V and 3 bases from J; junction bases left unmatched: 8. The CDR3 bases are TGTGCCACCAGCAGAGATCTCTTGACTAGCAGCTACAATGAGCAGTTCTTC. Translation gives CATSRDLLTSSYNEQFF.

The J gene is TRBJ1-4, the V gene TRBV9; TRBD1 might be the D (5 bases). Trimming pared 1 base from V and 0 bases from J, leaving 10 bases between. Germline V gene lookup returns CDR1 SGDLS and CDR2 YYNGEE. The CDR3 runs to 16 residues. The CDR3 DNA is TGTGCCAGCAGCGTATCCTACAGGCCAACTAATGAAAAACTGTTTTTT. It is translated as CASSVSYRPTNEKLFF.

The chain couples TRBV5-1 to TRBJ2-3, with D unclear. The V gene lost 0 bases and the J gene lost 0 bases, with 11 bases spanning the gap. Per germline, CDR1 SGHRS and CDR2 YFSETQ. This CDR3 has 16 amino acids. The CDR3 nucleotides read TGCGCCAGCAGCTTGGCTGTGACATCTAGCACAGATACGCAGTATTTT. It encodes CASSLAVTSSTDTQYF.

The chain couples TRBV29-1 to TRBJ2-7; 7 nucleotides match TRBD2. In germline, CDR1 is SQVTM, CDR2 ANQGSEA. The CDR3 contains 13 residues. The V gene end was trimmed by 3 bases and the J gene end by 4 bases; junction bases not matched to a gene: 6. The CDR3 bases are TGCAGCGTTGAGGCGGGGGAGCAGTACGAGCAGTACTTC. Amino acid sequence: CSVEAGEQYEQYF.